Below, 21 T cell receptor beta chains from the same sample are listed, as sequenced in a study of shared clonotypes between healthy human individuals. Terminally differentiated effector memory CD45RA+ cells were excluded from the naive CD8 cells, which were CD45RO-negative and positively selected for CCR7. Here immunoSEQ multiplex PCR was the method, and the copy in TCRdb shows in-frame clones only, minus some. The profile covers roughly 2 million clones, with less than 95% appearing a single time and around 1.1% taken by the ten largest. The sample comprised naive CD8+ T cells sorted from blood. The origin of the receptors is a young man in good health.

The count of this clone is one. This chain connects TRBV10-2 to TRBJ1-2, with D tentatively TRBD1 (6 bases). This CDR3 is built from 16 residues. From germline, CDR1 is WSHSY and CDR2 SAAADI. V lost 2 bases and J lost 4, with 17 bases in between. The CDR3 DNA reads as TGCGCCAGCAGTGAGATGACAGGAAGATCGCTCTATGGCTACACCTTC. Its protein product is CASSEMTGRSLYGYTF.

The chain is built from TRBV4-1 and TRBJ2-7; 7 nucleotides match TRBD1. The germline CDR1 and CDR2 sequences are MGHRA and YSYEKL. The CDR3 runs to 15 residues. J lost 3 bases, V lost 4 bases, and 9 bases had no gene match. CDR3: CASSLDRVHFYEQYF. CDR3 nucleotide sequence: TGCGCCAGCAGCCTCGACAGGGTACACTTCTACGAGCAGTACTTC.

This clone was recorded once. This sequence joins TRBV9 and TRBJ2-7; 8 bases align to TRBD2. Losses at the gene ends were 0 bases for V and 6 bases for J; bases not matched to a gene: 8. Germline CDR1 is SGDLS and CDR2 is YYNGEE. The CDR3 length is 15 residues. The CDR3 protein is CASSVAAGGLGEQYF. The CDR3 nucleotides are TGTGCCAGCAGCGTAGCGGCGGGAGGACTTGGCGAGCAGTACTTC.

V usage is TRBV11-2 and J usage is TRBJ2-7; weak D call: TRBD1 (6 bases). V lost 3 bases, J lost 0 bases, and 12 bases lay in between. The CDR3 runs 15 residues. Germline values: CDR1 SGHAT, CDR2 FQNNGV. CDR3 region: CASSFIDRPSYEQYF. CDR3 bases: TGTGCCAGCAGCTTTATCGACAGGCCCTCCTACGAGCAGTACTTC.

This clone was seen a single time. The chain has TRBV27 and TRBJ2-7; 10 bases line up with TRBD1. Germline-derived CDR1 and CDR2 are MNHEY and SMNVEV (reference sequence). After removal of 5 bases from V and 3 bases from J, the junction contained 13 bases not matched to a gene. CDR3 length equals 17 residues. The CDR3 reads CASSPGRGTGANYEQYF. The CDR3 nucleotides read TGTGCCAGCAGTCCCGGTAGAGGGACAGGGGCCAACTACGAGCAGTACTTC.

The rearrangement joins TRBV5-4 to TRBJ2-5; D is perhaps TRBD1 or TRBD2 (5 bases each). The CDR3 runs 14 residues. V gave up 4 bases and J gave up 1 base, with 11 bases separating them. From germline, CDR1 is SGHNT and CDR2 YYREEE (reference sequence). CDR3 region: CASSPWGIQETQYF. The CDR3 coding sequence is TGTGCCAGCAGCCCCTGGGGGATCCAAGAGACCCAGTACTTC. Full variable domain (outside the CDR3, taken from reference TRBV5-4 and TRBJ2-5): ETGVTQSPTHLIKTRGQQVTLRCSSQSGHNTVSWYQQALGQGPQFIFQYYREEENGRGNFPPRFSGLQFPNYSSELNVNALELDDSALYLCASSPWGIQETQYFGPGTRLLVL.

The CDR3 DNA follows: TGTGCCAGCAGCCTTCCCCTAGCGGGGGGCCTATACGAGCAGTACTTC. It translates to CASSLPLAGGLYEQYF. This chain links TRBV5-4 with TRBJ2-7; TRBD2 agrees at 11 bases. Germline CDR1 is SGHNT and CDR2 is YYREEE (reference sequence). J lost 4 bases, V lost 4 bases, and 10 bases had no gene match. CDR3 length: 16 amino acids.

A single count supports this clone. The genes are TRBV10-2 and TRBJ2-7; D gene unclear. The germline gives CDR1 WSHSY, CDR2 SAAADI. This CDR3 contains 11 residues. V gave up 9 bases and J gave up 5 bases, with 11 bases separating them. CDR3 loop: CASIESDEQYF. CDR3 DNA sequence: TGCGCCAGTATAGAGAGTGACGAGCAGTACTTC.

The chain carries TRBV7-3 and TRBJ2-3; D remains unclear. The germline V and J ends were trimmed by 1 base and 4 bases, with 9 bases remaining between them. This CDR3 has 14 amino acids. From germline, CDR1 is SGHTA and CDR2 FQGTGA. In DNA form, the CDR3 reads TGTGCCAGCAGCTTAATGGACCCACCAGATACGCAGTATTTT. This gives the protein CASSLMDPPDTQYF.

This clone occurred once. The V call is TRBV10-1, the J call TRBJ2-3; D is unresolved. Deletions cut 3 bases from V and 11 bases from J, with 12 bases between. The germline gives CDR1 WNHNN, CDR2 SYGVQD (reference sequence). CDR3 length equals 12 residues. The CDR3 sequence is CASSDGWTGQYF. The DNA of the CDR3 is TGCGCCAGCAGTGACGGGTGGACGGGGCAGTATTTT.

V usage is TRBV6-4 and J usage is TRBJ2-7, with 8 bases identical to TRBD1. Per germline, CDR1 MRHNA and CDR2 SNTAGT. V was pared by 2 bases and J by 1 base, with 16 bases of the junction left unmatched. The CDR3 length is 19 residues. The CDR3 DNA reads TGTGCCAGCAGTGACCATAGACGTTATACAGGGGGATTTTCCTACGAGCAGTACTTC. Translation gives CASSDHRRYTGGFSYEQYF.

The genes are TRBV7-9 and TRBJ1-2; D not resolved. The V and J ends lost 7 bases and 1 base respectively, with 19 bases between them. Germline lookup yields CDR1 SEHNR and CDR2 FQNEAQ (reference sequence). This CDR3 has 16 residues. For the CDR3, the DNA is TGTGCCAGCATCGAGATGGACGATCCGATTAACTATGGCTACACCTTC. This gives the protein CASIEMDDPINYGYTF.

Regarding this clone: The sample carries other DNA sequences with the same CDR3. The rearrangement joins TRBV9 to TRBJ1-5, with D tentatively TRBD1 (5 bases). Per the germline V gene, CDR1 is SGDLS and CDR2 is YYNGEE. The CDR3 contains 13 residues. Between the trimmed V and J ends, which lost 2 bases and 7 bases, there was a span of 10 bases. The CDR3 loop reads CASSVSGGQPQHF. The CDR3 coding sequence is TGTGCCAGCAGCGTTTCGGGGGGGCAGCCCCAGCATTTT.

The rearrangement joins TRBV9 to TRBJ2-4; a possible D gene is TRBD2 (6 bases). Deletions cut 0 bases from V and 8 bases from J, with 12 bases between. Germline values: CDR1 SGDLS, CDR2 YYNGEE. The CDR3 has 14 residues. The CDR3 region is CASSVDGGRDIQYF. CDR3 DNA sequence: TGTGCCAGCAGCGTAGACGGGGGTAGGGACATTCAGTACTTC.

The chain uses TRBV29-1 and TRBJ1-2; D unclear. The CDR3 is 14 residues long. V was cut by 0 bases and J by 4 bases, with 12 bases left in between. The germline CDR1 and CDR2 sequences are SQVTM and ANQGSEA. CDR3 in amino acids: CSVEETPEGYGYTF. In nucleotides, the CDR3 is TGCAGCGTTGAAGAAACCCCTGAGGGCTATGGCTACACCTTC.

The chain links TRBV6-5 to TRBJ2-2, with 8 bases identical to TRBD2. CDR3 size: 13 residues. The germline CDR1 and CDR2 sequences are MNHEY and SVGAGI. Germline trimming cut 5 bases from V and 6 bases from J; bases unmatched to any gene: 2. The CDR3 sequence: CASSNGGAGELFF. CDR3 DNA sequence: TGTGCCAGCAGTAACGGGGGGGCCGGGGAGCTGTTTTTT.

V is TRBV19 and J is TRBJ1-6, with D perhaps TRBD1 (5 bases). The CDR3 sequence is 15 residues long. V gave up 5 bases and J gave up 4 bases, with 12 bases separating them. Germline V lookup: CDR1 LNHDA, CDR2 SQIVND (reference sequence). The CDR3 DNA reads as TGTGCCAGTAGTCCCTTCGCAGGGTATAATTCACCCCTCCACTTT. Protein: CASSPFAGYNSPLHF.

The CDR3 loop is CASSKAEENDRGVENIQYF. The CDR3 nucleotides are TGTGCCAGCAGCAAAGCGGAGGAGAACGACAGGGGGGTTGAAAACATTCAGTACTTC. The chain is built from TRBV21-1 and TRBJ2-4; TRBD1 is taken as the D call from the table, unchecked against the DNA. TRBV21-1 has pseudogene status. This CDR3 is 19 amino acids long.

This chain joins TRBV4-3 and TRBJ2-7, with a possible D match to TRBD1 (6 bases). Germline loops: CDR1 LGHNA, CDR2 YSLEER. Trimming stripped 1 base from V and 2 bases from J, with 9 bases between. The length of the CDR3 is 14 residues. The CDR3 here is CASSQATGTYEQYF. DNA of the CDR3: TGCGCCAGCAGCCAAGCTACAGGGACCTACGAGCAGTACTTC.

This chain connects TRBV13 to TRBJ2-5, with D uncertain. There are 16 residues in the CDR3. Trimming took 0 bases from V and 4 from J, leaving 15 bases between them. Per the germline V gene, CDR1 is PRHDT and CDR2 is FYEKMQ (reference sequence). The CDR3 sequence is CASSLGLLSPGETQYF. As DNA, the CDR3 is TGTGCCAGCAGCTTAGGCCTTCTCAGTCCCGGAGAGACCCAGTACTTC.

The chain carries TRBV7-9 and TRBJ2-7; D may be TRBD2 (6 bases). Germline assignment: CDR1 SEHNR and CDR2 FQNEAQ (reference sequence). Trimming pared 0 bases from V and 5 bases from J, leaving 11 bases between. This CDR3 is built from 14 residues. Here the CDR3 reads CASSLAGGEDEQYF. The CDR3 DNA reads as TGTGCCAGCAGCTTAGCGGGGGGAGAGGACGAGCAGTACTTC.